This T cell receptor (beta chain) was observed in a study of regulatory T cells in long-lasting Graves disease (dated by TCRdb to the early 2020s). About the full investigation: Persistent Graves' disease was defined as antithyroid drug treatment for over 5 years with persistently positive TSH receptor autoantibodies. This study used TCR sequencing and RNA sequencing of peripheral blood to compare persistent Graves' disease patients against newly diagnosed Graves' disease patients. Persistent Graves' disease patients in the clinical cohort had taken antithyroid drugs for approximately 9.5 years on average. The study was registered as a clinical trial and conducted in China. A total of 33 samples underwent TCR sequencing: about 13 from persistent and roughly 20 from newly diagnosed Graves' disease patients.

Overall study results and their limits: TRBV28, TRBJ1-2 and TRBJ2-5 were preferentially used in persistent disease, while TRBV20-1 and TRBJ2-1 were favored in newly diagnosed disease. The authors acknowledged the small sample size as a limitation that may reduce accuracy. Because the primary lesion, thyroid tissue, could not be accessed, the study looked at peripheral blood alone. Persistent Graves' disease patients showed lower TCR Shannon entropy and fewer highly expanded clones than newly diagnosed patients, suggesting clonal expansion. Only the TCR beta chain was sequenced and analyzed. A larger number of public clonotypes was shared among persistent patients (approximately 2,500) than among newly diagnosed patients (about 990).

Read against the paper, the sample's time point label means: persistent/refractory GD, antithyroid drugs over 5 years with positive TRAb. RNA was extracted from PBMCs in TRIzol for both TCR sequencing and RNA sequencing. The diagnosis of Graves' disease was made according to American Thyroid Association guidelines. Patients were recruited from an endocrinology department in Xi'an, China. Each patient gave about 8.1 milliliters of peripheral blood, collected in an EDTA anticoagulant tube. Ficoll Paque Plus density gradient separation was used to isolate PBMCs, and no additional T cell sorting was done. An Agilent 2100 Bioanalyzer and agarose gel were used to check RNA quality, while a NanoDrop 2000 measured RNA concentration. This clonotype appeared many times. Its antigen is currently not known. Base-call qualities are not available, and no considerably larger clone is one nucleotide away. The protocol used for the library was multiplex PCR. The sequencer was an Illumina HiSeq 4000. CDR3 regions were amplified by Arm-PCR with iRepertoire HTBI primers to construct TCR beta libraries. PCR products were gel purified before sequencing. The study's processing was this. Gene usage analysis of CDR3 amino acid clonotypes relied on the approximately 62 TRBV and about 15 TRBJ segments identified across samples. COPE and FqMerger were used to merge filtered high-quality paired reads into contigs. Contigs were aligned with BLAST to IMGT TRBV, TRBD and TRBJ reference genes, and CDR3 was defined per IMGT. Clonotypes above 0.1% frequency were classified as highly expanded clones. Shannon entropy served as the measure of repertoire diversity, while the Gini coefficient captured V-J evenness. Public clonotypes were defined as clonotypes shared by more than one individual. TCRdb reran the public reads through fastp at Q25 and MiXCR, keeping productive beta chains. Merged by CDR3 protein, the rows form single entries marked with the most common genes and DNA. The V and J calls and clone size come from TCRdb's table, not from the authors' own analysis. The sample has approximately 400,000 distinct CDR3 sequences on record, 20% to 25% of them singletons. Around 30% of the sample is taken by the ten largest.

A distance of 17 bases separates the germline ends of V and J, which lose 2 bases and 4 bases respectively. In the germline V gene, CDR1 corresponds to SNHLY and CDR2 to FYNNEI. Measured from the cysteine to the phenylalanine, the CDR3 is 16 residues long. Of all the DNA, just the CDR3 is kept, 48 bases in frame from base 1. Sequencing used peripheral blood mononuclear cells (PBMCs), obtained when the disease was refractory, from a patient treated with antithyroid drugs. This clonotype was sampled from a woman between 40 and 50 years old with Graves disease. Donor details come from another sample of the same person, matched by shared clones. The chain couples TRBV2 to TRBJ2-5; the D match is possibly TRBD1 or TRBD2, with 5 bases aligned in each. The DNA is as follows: TGTGCCAGCAGTGAACTAACAGGCCTGGGGAGAGAGACCCAGTACTTC. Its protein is CASSELTGLGRETQYF.